This TCR beta chain was captured by sequencing in a study of cytomegalovirus exposure and HLA in healthy donors (dated by TCRdb to the late 2010s). Some background on the complete study: The 670 or so repertoires of the first cohort and the 95 to 150 validation repertoires were produced on the same platform, according to a later analysis. The study was designed to test whether signatures of past pathogen exposure could be identified by cataloging public T cell receptors. In addition to the first cohort of approximately 650 subjects, a separate validation cohort of 120 different subjects was used. The study combined high-throughput TCR immunosequencing, statistical association of individual TCRs with disease status, and machine learning to predict cytomegalovirus infection status. Broader findings and caveats from the paper: In a later analysis, TCRs clustered in the first cohort were found to also tend to co-occur in the 120 or so validation repertoires, with approximately 94% of cluster scores above 0. The authors suggested that the approach could potentially be generalized to other disease states and immunological phenotypes. In the study, approximately 160 TCR beta chains were listed as associated with cytomegalovirus. Most TCR sequences were observed very rarely across donors, whereas some public TCRs were present in many individuals. The classifier was reported to diagnose cytomegalovirus status with high specificity and sensitivity in both the original cohort and the validation cohort. In vitro tests confirmed that a few of the cytomegalovirus-associated TCR beta chains recognize cytomegalovirus antigens. All 120 or so repertoires were used to score co-occurrence in the validation cohort in a later analysis, because that analysis had no HLA typing for the cohort.

On this clone itself: This receptor's antigen is unknown. Base qualities are not provided; no much larger clone lies one nucleotide away.

The library was produced with the immunoSEQ multiplex PCR assay. The authors' pipeline ran thus. A statistical classification framework was built for diagnosing cytomegalovirus status from the catalog of TCR beta chain sequences. TCRdb limited this immuneACCESS table to in-frame rearrangements with V and J called. A share of clones is missing; checked studies link under half to unresolved V genes, and the rest is unexplained. V and J calls and clone size are those listed in that table; D and trimming were worked out from the DNA. The sample has 100,000 to 150,000 clones on record, roughly 87% of them singletons. Together, the top ten hold 1% to 1.5% of the sample. Donors formed part of the validation cohort, which comprised 120 subjects and was distinct from the first cohort of fewer than 750 subjects. Here V drops 6 bases and J drops 8 bases, and the junction holds 6 bases not matched to any gene. Its CDR3 holds 15 amino acids, cysteine through phenylalanine. CDR3 DNA is the only sequence kept; it has 45 bases, read in frame from the first base. CDR1 and CDR2 are drawn from the germline V gene (reference sequence): LNHDA, SQIVND.

Input material: PBMCs. The source is a woman younger than 35 in good health and CMV-seronegative. Rearrangement joined TRBV19 to TRBJ2-1; 14 bases in the junction line up with TRBD2. The CDR3 in this case is CASSDGTSGGDEQFF. The sequenced DNA: TGTGCCAGTAGCGACGGGACTAGCGGGGGCGATGAGCAGTTCTTC.